The T cell receptor beta chain under discussion was sequenced for a study of blood T cell repertoires in COVID-19. Study at large: The analysed material was cDNA or gDNA that came from T cells, B-cell-depleted T cells, or PBMCs.

CDR3 length: 14 amino acids. Germline V lookup: CDR1 LNHDA, CDR2 SQIVND (reference sequence). V was trimmed by 4 bases and J by 4 bases, leaving 11 bases between them. Original methodology: The assay estimated nucleated cells by amplifying reference gene primers. TCRdb's copy holds only in-frame clones and misses some; the assay was immunoSEQ multiplex PCR. The DNA gave D and trimming, while V, J and clone size come from that table. Of approximately 140,000 clones in the sample, 80% to 90% were seen once. The gene calls are TRBV19 and TRBJ2-1; D is ambiguous. This sequence originates from a man between 65 and 85 years old with acute or convalescent COVID-19. Sequenced: peripheral blood. The CDR3, as DNA: TGTGCCAGTAGTAGGAGTGTGTTGTACAATGAGCAGTTCTTC. This translates into CASSRSVLYNEQFF.